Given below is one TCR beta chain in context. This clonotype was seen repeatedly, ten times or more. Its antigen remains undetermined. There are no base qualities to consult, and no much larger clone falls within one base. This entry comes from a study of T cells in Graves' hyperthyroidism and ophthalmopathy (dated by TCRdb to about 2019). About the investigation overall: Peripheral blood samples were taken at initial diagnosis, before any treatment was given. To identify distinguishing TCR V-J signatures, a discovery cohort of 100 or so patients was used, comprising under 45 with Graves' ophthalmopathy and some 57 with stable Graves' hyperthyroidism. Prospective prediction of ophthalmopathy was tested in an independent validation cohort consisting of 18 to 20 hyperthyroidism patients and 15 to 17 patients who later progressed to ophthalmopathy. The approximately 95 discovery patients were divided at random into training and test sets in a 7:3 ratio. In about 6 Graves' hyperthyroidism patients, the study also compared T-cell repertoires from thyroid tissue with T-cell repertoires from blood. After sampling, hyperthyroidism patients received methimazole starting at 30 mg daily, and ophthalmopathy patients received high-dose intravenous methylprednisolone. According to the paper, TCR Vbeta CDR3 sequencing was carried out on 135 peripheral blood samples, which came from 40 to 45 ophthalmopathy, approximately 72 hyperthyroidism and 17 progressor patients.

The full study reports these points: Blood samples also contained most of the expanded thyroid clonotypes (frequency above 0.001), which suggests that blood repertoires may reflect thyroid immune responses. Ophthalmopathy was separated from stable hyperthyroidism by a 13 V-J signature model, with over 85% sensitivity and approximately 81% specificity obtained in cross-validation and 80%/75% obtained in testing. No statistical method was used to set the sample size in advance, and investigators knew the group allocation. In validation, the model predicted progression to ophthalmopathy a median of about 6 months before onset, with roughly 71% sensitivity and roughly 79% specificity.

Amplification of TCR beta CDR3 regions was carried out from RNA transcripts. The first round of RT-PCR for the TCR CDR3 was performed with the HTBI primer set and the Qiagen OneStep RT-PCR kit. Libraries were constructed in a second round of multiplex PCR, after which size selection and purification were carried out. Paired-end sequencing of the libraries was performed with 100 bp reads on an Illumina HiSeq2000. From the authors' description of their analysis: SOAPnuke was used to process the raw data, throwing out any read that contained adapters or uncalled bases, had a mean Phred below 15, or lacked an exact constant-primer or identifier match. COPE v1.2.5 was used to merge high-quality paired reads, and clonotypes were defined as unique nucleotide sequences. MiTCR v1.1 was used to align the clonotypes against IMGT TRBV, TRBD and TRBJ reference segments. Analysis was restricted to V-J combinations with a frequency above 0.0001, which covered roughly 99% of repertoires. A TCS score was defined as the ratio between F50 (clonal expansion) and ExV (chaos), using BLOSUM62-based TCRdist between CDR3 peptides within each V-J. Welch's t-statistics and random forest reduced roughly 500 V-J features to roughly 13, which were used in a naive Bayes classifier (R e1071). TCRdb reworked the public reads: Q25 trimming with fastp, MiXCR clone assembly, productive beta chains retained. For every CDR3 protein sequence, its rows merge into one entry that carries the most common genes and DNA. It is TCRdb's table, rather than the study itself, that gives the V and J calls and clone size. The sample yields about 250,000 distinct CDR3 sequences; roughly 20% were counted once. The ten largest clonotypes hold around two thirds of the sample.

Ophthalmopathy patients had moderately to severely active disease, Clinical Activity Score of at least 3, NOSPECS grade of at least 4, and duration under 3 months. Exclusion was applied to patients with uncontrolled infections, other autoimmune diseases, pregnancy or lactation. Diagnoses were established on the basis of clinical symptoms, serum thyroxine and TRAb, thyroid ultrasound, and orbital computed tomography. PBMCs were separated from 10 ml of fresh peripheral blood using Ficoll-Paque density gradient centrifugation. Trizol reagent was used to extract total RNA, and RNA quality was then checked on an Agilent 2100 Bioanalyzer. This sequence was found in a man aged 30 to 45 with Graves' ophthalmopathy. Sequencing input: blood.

CDR3 reads: CASRRDLRTDTQYF. The base sequence is TGTGCCAGCAGACGGGACTTGCGCACAGATACGCAGTATTTT. The chain employs TRBV11-1 and TRBJ2-3; the best D guess is TRBD2, with 6 bases matching. The junction carries 11 bases between V and J, which are trimmed by 6 bases and 1 base respectively. Its CDR3 holds 14 amino acids, cysteine through phenylalanine. Only the CDR3 DNA is retained, 42 bases long and in frame from the first base. CDR1 and CDR2, looked up from the germline V gene (reference sequence), are SGHAT and FQDESV.